These 15 T cell receptor beta chains were sequenced from one sample in a study of blood T cell repertoires in COVID-19. Profiled with immunoSEQ multiplex PCR; TCRdb holds only in-frame clones, not every one. The sample shows some 80,000 clones, about four fifths of them seen only once. The sequenced sample was peripheral blood. These receptors originate from a man aged 50 to 59 with acute or convalescent COVID-19.

The genes are TRBV7-9 and TRBJ2-1; a weak D match, TRBD1 (6 bases). This CDR3 is built from 13 residues. The germline V and J ends were trimmed by 1 base and 9 bases, with 10 bases remaining between them. From germline, CDR1 is SEHNR and CDR2 FQNEAQ (reference sequence). The chain's CDR3 is CASSLVVGGEQFF. The DNA of the CDR3 is TGTGCCAGCAGCTTAGTGGTAGGGGGTGAGCAGTTCTTC.

The V call is TRBV18, the J call TRBJ1-1, with a tentative D call TRBD1 (6 bases). The CDR3 is 14 amino acids. CDR1 is KGHSH and CDR2 is LQKENI in the germline V gene. Trimming left V 2 bases short and J 2 bases short, with 9 bases between. The CDR3 is CASSPGGLNTEAFF. The CDR3 DNA sequence: TGTGCCAGCTCACCAGGGGGCCTAAACACTGAAGCTTTCTTT.

The gene calls are TRBV6-5 and TRBJ1-2; 7 bases fit TRBD1. The CDR3 loop spans 14 amino acids. The ends lost 6 bases at V and 6 bases at J; junction bases unmatched: 10. CDR1 and CDR2 from the germline V gene are MNHEY and SVGAGI. Here the CDR3 reads CASSSGGRVDGYTF. As DNA, the CDR3 is TGTGCCAGCAGCTCAGGGGGGCGAGTGGATGGCTACACCTTC.

The J gene is TRBJ1-5, the V gene TRBV5-6, with no clear D. The CDR3 spans 15 residues. V was pared by 0 bases and J by 2 bases, with 9 bases between. Germline V gives CDR1 SGHDT, CDR2 YYEEEE. The CDR3 sequence: CASSLGAMGNQPQHF. The DNA of the CDR3 is TGTGCCAGCAGCTTGGGGGCTATGGGCAATCAGCCCCAGCATTTT. Full variable domain (remainder filled in from reference TRBV5-6 and TRBJ1-5): DAGVTQSPTHLIKTRGQQVTLRCSPKSGHDTVSWYQQALGQGPQFIFQYYEEEERQRGNFPDRFSGHQFPNYSSELNVNALLLGDSALYLCASSLGAMGNQPQHFGDGTRLSIL.

Only a few counts were recorded for this clone. The chain joins TRBV10-2 to TRBJ2-1, with TRBD2 matching 11 bases. Per the germline V gene, CDR1 is WSHSY and CDR2 is SAAADI. The CDR3 covers 14 residues. V lost 7 bases to trimming and J lost 8 bases; unmatched junction nucleotides: 7. The CDR3 DNA is TGCGCCAGCACCTCAGGGACTAGCGGTTATGAGCAGTTCTTC. Its protein product is CASTSGTSGYEQFF.

The rearrangement joins TRBV12-3 or TRBV12-4 to TRBJ2-7, with D possibly matching TRBD1 (5 bases). The CDR3 extends over 12 amino acids. V lost 4 bases and J 5 bases, leaving 9 bases between the germline ends. In DNA, the CDR3 is TGTGCCAGCAGTTCGGAAGGGGACGAGCAGTACTTC. Translating gives CASSSEGDEQYF.

This clone was recorded a few times. The rearrangement joins TRBV11-3 to TRBJ2-2, with no clear D. Looked up from germline, CDR1 is SGHNT and CDR2 is YENEEA. V was trimmed by 1 base and J by 5 bases, leaving 8 bases between them. This CDR3 contains 14 residues. CDR3 in DNA: TGTGCCAGCAGCTTAGGTTTAGCAACCGGGGAGCTGTTTTTT. Its translation is CASSLGLATGELFF.

This chain connects TRBV10-3 to TRBJ2-4; 7 nucleotides match TRBD1. Germline lookup yields CDR1 ENHRY and CDR2 SYGVKD. Unmatched junction bases numbered 5, after V lost 2 bases and J lost 7 bases. The CDR3 length is 14 residues. CDR3 sequence (DNA): TGTGCCATCAGTGAGAAGGGGACAGACAACATTCAGTACTTC. This codes for CAISEKGTDNIQYF.

This clone has a handful of counts. The rearrangement joins TRBV30 to TRBJ2-5; D perhaps matches TRBD2 (6 bases). The CDR3 runs to 18 residues. Germline lookup yields CDR1 GTSNPN and CDR2 SVGIG (reference sequence). V lost 4 bases and J 2 bases, leaving 26 bases between the germline ends. CDR3 amino acids: CAWTGGRTLLKFQETQYF. DNA of the CDR3: TGTGCCTGGACTGGAGGGCGCACTCTCTTAAAGTTTCAAGAGACCCAGTACTTC.

The chain carries TRBV6-6 and TRBJ2-2; 7 nucleotides match TRBD1. V lost 7 bases, J lost 4 bases, and 9 bases stayed unmatched. Germline assignment: CDR1 MNHNY and CDR2 SVGAGI (reference sequence). This CDR3 is built from 15 residues. The CDR3 bases are TGTGCCAGCACTACTAGGGGGCTAGGCACCGGGGAGCTGTTTTTT. Translating gives CASTTRGLGTGELFF.

The chain has TRBV6-2 or TRBV6-3 and TRBJ1-2, with 7 bases identical to TRBD1. Germline CDR1 reads MNHEY; CDR2 reads SVGEGT. V gave up 0 bases and J gave up 8 bases; unmatched junction bases: 0. This CDR3 contains 12 residues. The CDR3 protein is CASSYSTGGYTF. Written as DNA, the CDR3 is TGTGCCAGCAGTTACTCGACAGGGGGCTACACCTTC.

V usage is TRBV5-5 and J usage is TRBJ2-7, with TRBD1 matching over 7 bases. This CDR3 region has 16 residues. Unmatched junction bases numbered 9, after V lost 3 bases and J lost 0 bases. Germline CDR1 and CDR2: SGHKS and YYEKEE (reference sequence). CDR3 region: CASSSYRGPISYEQYF. Written as DNA, the CDR3 is TGTGCCAGCAGCTCCTACAGGGGACCAATCTCCTACGAGCAGTACTTC.

This clone was recorded once. The chain uses TRBV9 and TRBJ1-4; possible D gene TRBD1, 6 bases. The CDR3 has 18 amino acids. Germline V gives CDR1 SGDLS, CDR2 YYNGEE. V was pared by 0 bases and J by 1 base, with 16 bases between. The CDR3 DNA is TGTGCCAGCAGCGTAGGGTACAGGGTTCGTCAAACTAATGAAAAACTGTTTTTT. Its protein product is CASSVGYRVRQTNEKLFF. Using reference TRBV9 and TRBJ1-4 for the parts outside the CDR3, the full variable domain is DSGVTQTPKHLITATGQRVTLRCSPRSGDLSVYWYQQSLDQGLQFLIQYYNGEERAKGNILERFSAQQFPDLHSELNLSSLELGDSALYFCASSVGYRVRQTNEKLFFGSGTQLSVL.

The V gene is TRBV4-3, the J gene TRBJ1-1; 8 positions match TRBD1. The CDR3 sequence is 16 residues long. Germline values: CDR1 LGHNA, CDR2 YSLEER. The ends lost 2 bases at V and 1 base at J; junction bases unmatched: 6. For the CDR3, the DNA is TGCGCCAGCAGCCAATACAGGGGGGGGAAGAACACTGAAGCTTTCTTT. It codes for CASSQYRGGKNTEAFF.

The chain couples TRBV3-1 (or the pseudogene TRBV3-2) to TRBJ1-1, with unresolved D. Germline V lookup: CDR1 LGHDT, CDR2 YNNKEL (reference sequence). CDR3 length equals 11 residues. V was clipped by 2 bases and J by 9 bases, with 7 bases between them. The chain's CDR3 is CASSQKLQAFF. For the CDR3, the DNA is TGTGCCAGCAGCCAAAAGCTTCAAGCTTTCTTT.